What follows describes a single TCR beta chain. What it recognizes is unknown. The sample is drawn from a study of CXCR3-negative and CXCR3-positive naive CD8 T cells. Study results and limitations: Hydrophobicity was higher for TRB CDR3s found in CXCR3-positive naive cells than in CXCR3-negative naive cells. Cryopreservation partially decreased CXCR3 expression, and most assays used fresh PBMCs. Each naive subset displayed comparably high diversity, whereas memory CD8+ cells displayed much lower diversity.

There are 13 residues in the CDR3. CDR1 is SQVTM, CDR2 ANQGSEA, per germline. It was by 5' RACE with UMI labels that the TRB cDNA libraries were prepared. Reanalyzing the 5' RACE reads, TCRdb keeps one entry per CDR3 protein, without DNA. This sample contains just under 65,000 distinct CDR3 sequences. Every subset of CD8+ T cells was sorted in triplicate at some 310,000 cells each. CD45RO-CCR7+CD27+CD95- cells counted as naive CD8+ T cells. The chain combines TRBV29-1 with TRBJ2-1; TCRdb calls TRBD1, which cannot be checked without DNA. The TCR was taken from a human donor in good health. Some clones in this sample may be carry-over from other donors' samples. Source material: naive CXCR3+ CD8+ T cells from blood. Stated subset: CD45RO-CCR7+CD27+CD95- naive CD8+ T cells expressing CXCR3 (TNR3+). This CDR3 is CSVAPGTYNEQFF.